A single sample gave rise to the 20 T cell receptor beta chains below, sequenced in a study of T cells after yellow fever vaccination. TCRdb passed the 5' RACE reads through MiXCR, listing each CDR3 protein once. The sample has more than 110,000 distinct CDR3 sequences; 6.6% are singletons. Sequencing was performed on CD4+ T cells sorted from PBMCs, taken 10 days after the yellow fever booster vaccination. The receptor source for this set is a man aged 25 to 45 who received the YFV17D yellow fever vaccine.

There are many counts of this clonotype. This rearrangement joins TRBV6-2 or TRBV6-3 to TRBJ2-2; 9 nucleotides line up with TRBD1. Unmatched junction bases numbered 7, after V lost 7 bases and J lost 4 bases. The CDR3 contains 15 residues. Germline-derived CDR1 and CDR2 are MNHEY and SVGEGT. The CDR3 bases are TGTGCCAGCAATCTACAGGGGGCCGGCACCGGGGAGCTGTTTTTT. Protein product: CASNLQGAGTGELFF.

This clonotype showed up just a few times. Lacking the conserved final phenylalanine or tryptophan, this CDR3 likely reflects a read error. It is unclear where the CDR3 begins or ends on the DNA, so no DNA is shown, and the CDR3 is as TCRdb lists it. This chain's CDR3 is CASSLADGQALRI. This rearrangement joins TRBV7-9 to TRBJ2-7; the D call in the table, TRBD1, was not verified against the DNA. The CDR3 is 13 amino acids long, termini counted. Germline CDR1 is SEHNR and CDR2 is FQNEAQ (reference sequence).

In its sample, this clonotype was seen once. The V call is TRBV20-1, the J call TRBJ1-5; possible D gene TRBD1, 5 bases. Germline CDR1 is DFQATT and CDR2 is SNEGSKA (reference sequence). The V and J ends lost 3 bases and 4 bases respectively, with 22 bases between them. The CDR3 loop spans 17 amino acids. CDR3 in DNA: TGCAGTGCTAGGGCCGGGGCTTCCGGGGCGACAAATCAGCCCCAGCATTTT. Residues: CSARAGASGATNQPQHF.

This clonotype has only a few counts. The rearrangement joins TRBV20-1 to TRBJ1-4; the match to TRBD1 covers 7 bases. Germline lookup yields CDR1 DFQATT and CDR2 SNEGSKA (reference sequence). J was trimmed by 8 bases and V by 5 bases; bases with no gene match: 11. The CDR3 runs to 14 residues. The CDR3 protein is CSARWDRPTEKLFF. DNA of the CDR3: TGCAGTGCTCGCTGGGACAGACCTACCGAAAAACTGTTTTTT.

The sample holds many counts of this clonotype. CDR3 nucleotide sequence: TGTGCCAGCAGTTTGAGTCACACGGATACGCAGTATTTT. It yields the protein CASSLSHTDTQYF. The rearrangement uses TRBV12-3 or TRBV12-4 and TRBJ2-3; D not resolved. The CDR3 loop spans 13 amino acids. Trimming stripped 3 bases from V and 6 bases from J, with 10 bases between.

This clonotype was counted at least ten times. The J gene is TRBJ2-1, the V gene TRBV7-2, with 10 positions matching TRBD2. V shed 4 bases, J shed 3 bases, and the junction held 6 bases outside the gene matches. This CDR3 is built from 16 residues. The V gene's germline CDR1 is SGHTA and CDR2 FQGNSA. The CDR3 bases are TGTGCCAGCAGCTATTTAGCGGGAGGATTCTACAATGAGCAGTTCTTC. Its translation is CASSYLAGGFYNEQFF.

The V gene is TRBV7-2, the J gene TRBJ1-2; no clear D. This CDR3 has 12 residues. Per germline, CDR1 SGHTA and CDR2 FQGNSA. Trimming removed 6 bases from V and 3 bases from J, with 8 bases in between. CDR3 DNA: TGTGCCAGCAGTGAAAGGGACTATGGCTACACCTTC. Amino acids: CASSERDYGYTF.

This clonotype was recorded a few times. The CDR3 protein is CASSPQGAPYNEQFF. CDR3 bases: TGTGCCAGCTCACCACAGGGGGCTCCCTACAATGAGCAGTTCTTC. The genes are TRBV18 and TRBJ2-1, with TRBD1 matching over 7 bases. This CDR3 spans 15 amino acids. V was clipped by 1 base and J by 2 bases; unmatched bases: 2. Per germline, CDR1 KGHSH and CDR2 LQKENI. The full variable domain, completed using reference TRBV18 and TRBJ2-1, is NAGVMQNPRHLVRRRGQEARLRCSPMKGHSHVYWYRQLPEEGLKFMVYLQKENIIDESGMPKERFSAEFPKEGPSILRIQQVVRGDSAAYFCASSPQGAPYNEQFFGPGTRLTVL.

This clonotype was recorded many times. The chain carries TRBV12-3 or TRBV12-4 and TRBJ2-2, with TRBD2 as a possible D gene (5 bases). Trimming stripped 7 bases from V and 0 bases from J, with 12 bases between. This CDR3 contains 15 residues. The CDR3 here is CASTREGANTGELFF. CDR3 sequence (DNA): TGTGCCAGCACCCGAGAGGGAGCGAACACCGGGGAGCTGTTTTTT.

Many counts were recorded for this clonotype. The chain uses TRBV29-1 and TRBJ1-5; TRBD1 might be the D (6 bases). The CDR3 loop spans 13 amino acids. CDR1 and CDR2 (germline): SQVTM, ANQGSEA. Trimming removed 7 bases from V and 2 bases from J, with 12 bases in between. CDR3 nucleotide sequence: TGCAGCGCTCTACAGGGAGGCAATCAGCCCCAGCATTTT. Translated: CSALQGGNQPQHF.

This clonotype showed up just a few times. The rearrangement links TRBV5-4 to TRBJ2-7; 7 bases agree with TRBD2. Losses at the gene ends were 2 bases for V and 7 bases for J; bases not matched to a gene: 12. Germline CDR1 SGHNT, CDR2 YYREEE (reference sequence). The CDR3 is 15 amino acids. CDR3 region: CASSFYREVAGEQYF. CDR3 DNA sequence: TGTGCCAGCAGCTTTTATCGGGAGGTGGCTGGGGAGCAGTACTTC.

This clonotype was seen ten or more times. The V call is TRBV6-6, the J call TRBJ2-4; 9 bases map to TRBD1. CDR1 is MNHNY and CDR2 is SVGAGI in the germline V gene (reference sequence). This CDR3 contains 13 residues. Trimming took 6 bases from V and 15 from J; bases not matched to a gene: 12. The DNA for the CDR3 is TGTGCCAGCAGCCCCGGGACAGGGTTCTCTCCGTACTTC. Its protein is CASSPGTGFSPYF.

In its sample, this clonotype was seen many times. This sequence joins TRBV6-2 or TRBV6-3 and TRBJ1-2, with a tentative D call TRBD1 (6 bases). CDR3 size: 16 residues. The germline V and J ends were trimmed by 7 bases and 4 bases, with 22 bases remaining between them. Germline values: CDR1 MNHEY, CDR2 SVGEGT. This CDR3 is CASIADSGTNLYGYTF. For the CDR3, the DNA is TGTGCCAGCATCGCCGACTCCGGGACAAACCTCTATGGCTACACCTTC.

The sample holds many counts of this clonotype. The CDR3 is CASSPLGQRNKLEQFF. DNA for the CDR3: TGCGCCAGCAGCCCCCTAGGCCAGCGGAATAAACTCGAGCAGTTCTTC. This rearrangement joins TRBV5-1 to TRBJ2-1, with a weak D call TRBD2 (5 bases). Between the trimmed V and J ends, which lost 4 bases and 10 bases, there was a span of 24 bases. In germline, CDR1 is SGHRS, CDR2 YFSETQ. The CDR3 is made up of 16 amino acids.

This clonotype was counted many times. J is TRBJ2-4 and V is TRBV24-1; TRBD1 might be the D (7 bases). The CDR3 loop spans 14 amino acids. Germline assignment: CDR1 KGHDR and CDR2 SFDVKD. V was cut by 4 bases and J by 4 bases, with 10 bases left in between. This CDR3 reads CATSETGTKNIQYF. The CDR3 DNA reads as TGTGCCACCAGTGAGACAGGGACTAAAAACATTCAGTACTTC.

This clonotype occurred many times. The V call is TRBV6-5, the J call TRBJ1-1, with D perhaps matching TRBD1 (5 bases). CDR3 length: 13 residues. The V end was cut by 0 bases, the J end by 10 bases, with 12 bases between. Germline-derived CDR1 and CDR2 are MNHEY and SVGAGI. The CDR3 region is CASSYSDTGRAFF. In nucleotides, the CDR3 is TGTGCCAGCAGTTACTCGGATACGGGGCGAGCTTTCTTT.

V gene TRBV29-1 combines with J gene TRBJ2-7; D gene ambiguous. From germline, CDR1 is SQVTM and CDR2 ANQGSEA. The ends were cut back, 0 bases at V and 5 bases at J, with 8 bases in the middle. The CDR3 sequence is 12 residues long. CDR3 bases: TGCAGCGTTGAAGATTGGGCCCACGAGCAGTACTTC. Its protein is CSVEDWAHEQYF.

This chain links TRBV5-4 with TRBJ2-1, with 14 bases lining up with TRBD2. The CDR3 consists of 18 residues. With 4 bases clipped from V and 4 bases from J, the junction kept 10 bases outside the gene matches. Per germline, CDR1 SGHNT and CDR2 YYREEE (reference sequence). The CDR3 DNA reads as TGTGCCAGCAGCGGCCCGGGACTAGCGGGAGACAGATACAATGAGCAGTTCTTC. Translated: CASSGPGLAGDRYNEQFF.

The chain recombines TRBV6-5 with TRBJ1-2; D uncertain. This CDR3 is built from 16 residues. Germline-derived CDR1 and CDR2 are MNHEY and SVGAGI. Trimming pared 0 bases from V and 1 base from J, leaving 12 bases between. The CDR3 nucleotides are TGTGCCAGCAGTTACTCGATTGCTGTTCTTAACTATGGCTACACCTTC. Its protein is CASSYSIAVLNYGYTF.

This clonotype was observed many times. This chain links TRBV24-1 with TRBJ1-5; a possible D gene is TRBD1 (5 bases). CDR1 KGHDR and CDR2 SFDVKD come from the germline V gene. Trimming pared 2 bases from V and 9 bases from J, leaving 16 bases between. There are 15 residues in the CDR3. The chain's CDR3 is CATSDSQGTAAPQHF. In nucleotides, the CDR3 is TGTGCCACCAGTGATTCTCAGGGTACCGCCGCGCCCCAGCATTTT.